These 31 T cell receptor beta chains were all obtained from the same sample, sequenced in a study of post-analysis software for immune sequencing data. The library was made from cDNA and included unique molecular identifiers. TCRdb re-analysed the PCR reads in MiXCR, keeping a single row per CDR3 protein. Here the sample spans 150,000 to 200,000 distinct CDR3 sequences, about 32% being singletons. No antigen is known for these receptors. Findings of the study overall: With TRBV5-6, TRBV5-1 and TRBV20-1 included, 4 to 6 TRBV segments were more frequent in patients than in controls.

The sequencing sample was made of blood. Receptors originate from a girl aged 10 to 17 with multiple sclerosis.

The table lists this clonotype with many counts. The chain carries TRBV7-9 and TRBJ2-1; 12 bases are shared with TRBD2. Germline CDR1 is SEHNR and CDR2 is FQNEAQ (reference sequence). The CDR3 loop spans 17 amino acids. After removal of 4 bases from V and 4 bases from J, the junction contained 8 bases not matched to a gene. The CDR3, as DNA: TGTGCCAGCAGCTCCCGGACTAGCGGGACCAAGTACAATGAGCAGTTCTTC. It encodes CASSSRTSGTKYNEQFF.

This clonotype has at least ten counts. CDR3 amino acids: CASSLTQGGYGYTF. The DNA for the CDR3 is TGTGCCAGCAGTCTAACACAGGGGGGCTATGGCTACACCTTC. The rearrangement links TRBV6-5 to TRBJ1-2, with TRBD1 matching 8 bases. The CDR3 covers 14 residues. V lost 5 bases to trimming and J lost 4 bases; unmatched junction nucleotides: 6. Germline V gene sequence: CDR1 MNHEY, CDR2 SVGAGI.

In nucleotides, the CDR3 is TGCAGTGCTTCCCGGGGGGATGACGAGCAGTACTTC. Translation gives CSASRGDDEQYF. This sequence joins TRBV20-1 and TRBJ2-7; 7 bases match TRBD2. CDR3 length equals 12 residues. The J segment lost 5 bases and the V segment lost 5 bases, leaving 6 bases of the junction unmatched. The germline V gene has CDR1 DFQATT and CDR2 SNEGSKA (reference sequence).

This clonotype was seen repeatedly, ten times or more. This sequence joins TRBV7-2 and TRBJ2-5, with D hard to call. The CDR3 is 12 amino acids. Trimming stripped 4 bases from V and 0 bases from J, with 3 bases between. CDR1 and CDR2 from the germline V gene are SGHTA and FQGNSA. The CDR3 protein is CASSYNQETQYF. CDR3 in DNA: TGTGCCAGCAGCTATAACCAAGAGACCCAGTACTTC. The full variable domain, its missing parts supplied by reference TRBV7-2 and TRBJ2-5, is GAGVSQSPSNKVTEKGKDVELRCDPISGHTALYWYRQSLGQGLEFLIYFQGNSAPDKSGLPSDRFSAERTGGSVSTLTIQRTQQEDSAVYLCASSYNQETQYFGPGTRLLVL.

This clonotype was counted between two and nine times. The chain joins TRBV28 to TRBJ1-1; 7 nucleotides match TRBD1. With V trimmed by 7 bases and J by 5 bases, 10 bases remained unmatched. This CDR3 is built from 14 residues. Per the germline V gene, CDR1 is MDHEN and CDR2 is SYDVKM. CDR3 in DNA: TGTGCCAGCACCTTTGACAGGGATGAGACTGAAGCTTTCTTT. Translation: CASTFDRDETEAFF.

This clonotype occurred many times. The V and J genes are TRBV11-2 and TRBJ2-7; 7 nucleotides agree with TRBD1. Germline V gene data show CDR1 as SGHAT and CDR2 as FQNNGV. CDR3 length: 14 residues. With 5 bases clipped from V and 2 bases from J, the junction kept 6 bases outside the gene matches. The CDR3 sequence is CASSNTGVPYEQYF. As DNA, the CDR3 is TGTGCCAGCAGCAACACAGGGGTACCCTACGAGCAGTACTTC.

Notes on this clonotype: A much larger clonotype is one base distant, so this may be a read error. The V gene is TRBV15, the J gene TRBJ2-1; a possible D gene is TRBD2 (5 bases). The J call may be in error: the DNA end matches TRBJ2-7 better. CDR3 length: 14 amino acids. CDR1 is LNHNV, CDR2 YYDKDF, per germline (reference sequence). In DNA, the CDR3 is TGTGCCACCGCGGGTGGTCCCTCCTACAATGAGCAGTACTTC. Residues: CATAGGPSYNEQYF.

This clonotype was detected a few times. One base away lies a much larger clone, so this may be a sequencing read error. This chain links TRBV7-9 with TRBJ2-7; a weak D match, TRBD2 (6 bases). Germline V gene data show CDR1 as SEHNR and CDR2 as FQNEAQ (reference sequence). This CDR3 contains 12 residues. V shed 6 bases and J shed 7 bases, with 13 bases lying between them. CDR3 bases: TGTGCCAGCAGTTGGGGACTGTCGGAGCAGTACTTC. It encodes CASSWGLSEQYF.

This clonotype has a handful of counts. V is TRBV28 and J is TRBJ2-1, with TRBD2 identical over 11 bases. The CDR3 consists of 15 residues. The V gene end was trimmed by 5 bases and the J gene end by 6 bases; junction bases not matched to a gene: 6. Looked up from germline, CDR1 is MDHEN and CDR2 is SYDVKM. DNA for the CDR3: TGTGCCAGCAGTCCCGGGACTAGCGGTGGCAATGAGCAGTTCTTC. Protein: CASSPGTSGGNEQFF.

This clonotype occurred many times. This chain connects TRBV6-4 to TRBJ2-7; weak D call: TRBD2 (6 bases). The CDR3 length is 15 residues. The V gene's germline CDR1 is MRHNA and CDR2 SNTAGT. V gave up 5 bases and J gave up 1 base, with 15 bases separating them. CDR3 sequence: CASSKDSGASYEQYF. The CDR3 DNA is TGTGCCAGCAGTAAGGATAGCGGAGCGTCCTACGAGCAGTACTTC.

This clonotype has ten or more counts. The chain links TRBV4-1 to TRBJ2-1; tentative D call: TRBD2 (5 bases). The CDR3 length is 16 residues. V shed 3 bases and J shed 0 bases, with 12 bases lying between them. Germline lookup yields CDR1 MGHRA and CDR2 YSYEKL. The CDR3 nucleotides are TGCGCCAGCAGCCATAGGACTGGAAGCTCCTACAATGAGCAGTTCTTC. Translated: CASSHRTGSSYNEQFF.

There are a few counts of this clonotype. The rearrangement joins TRBV4-1 to TRBJ2-1, with D possibly TRBD2 on 6 matching bases. With 0 bases removed from V and 3 bases from J, the gap between germline ends came to 12 bases. The CDR3 covers 16 residues. In germline, CDR1 is MGHRA, CDR2 YSYEKL. CDR3 sequence reads: CASSQEELAFYNEQFF. CDR3 coding DNA: TGCGCCAGCAGCCAAGAGGAACTAGCCTTCTACAATGAGCAGTTCTTC.

This clonotype was recorded at least ten times. This chain joins TRBV12-3 or TRBV12-4 and TRBJ1-2; D perhaps matches TRBD1 (5 bases). V was pared by 8 bases and J by 3 bases, with 10 bases between. CDR3 length: 12 residues. CDR3 in amino acids: CASGWGDYGYTF. CDR3 DNA sequence: TGTGCCAGCGGTTGGGGGGACTATGGCTACACCTTC.

This clonotype was counted only a few times. The chain carries TRBV15 and TRBJ1-2; perhaps TRBD1 as D (5 bases). Germline-derived CDR1 and CDR2 are LNHNV and YYDKDF (reference sequence). The CDR3 covers 15 residues. V dropped 0 bases and J dropped 7 bases, with 15 bases sitting between them. The CDR3 spells CATSRDKGSGGGYTF. The CDR3 bases are TGTGCCACCAGCAGAGATAAGGGGTCAGGCGGTGGCTACACCTTC.

The V call is TRBV7-9, the J call TRBJ1-6; D is uncertain. CDR1 and CDR2 (germline): SEHNR, FQNEAQ (reference sequence). The V and J ends lost 1 base and 10 bases respectively, with 11 bases between them. CDR3 length equals 14 residues. This CDR3 is CASSLDRSTSPLHF. In nucleotides, the CDR3 is TGTGCCAGCAGCTTAGACAGAAGCACGTCACCCCTCCACTTT.

This clonotype was detected a few times. V gene TRBV5-1 combines with J gene TRBJ1-5, with TRBD1 matching over 7 bases. The CDR3 has 14 residues. In germline, CDR1 is SGHRS, CDR2 YFSETQ. V lost 4 bases to trimming and J lost 7 bases; unmatched junction nucleotides: 8. Written as DNA, the CDR3 is TGCGCCAGCAGCGCCGAAGGGGGCTCACAGCCCCAGCATTTT. This encodes CASSAEGGSQPQHF. Looking up the rest from reference TRBV5-1 and TRBJ1-5 gives the full variable domain: KAGVTQTPRYLIKTRGQQVTLSCSPISGHRSVSWYQQTPGQGLQFLFEYFSETQRNKGNFPGRFSGRQFSNSRSEMNVSTLELGDSALYLCASSAEGGSQPQHFGDGTRLSIL.

This clonotype was picked up one time. A much larger clone sits a single nucleotide away, making a read error possible. The chain couples TRBV5-8 to TRBJ2-1, with 8 bases lining up with TRBD2. The CDR3 runs to 15 residues. CDR1 SGHTS and CDR2 YDEGEE come from the germline V gene. The CDR3 nucleotides read TGTCCCAGCAGCTCGGGACTAGAGTTTGACGATGAGCAGTTCTTC. This encodes CPSSSGLEFDDEQFF.

A few counts support this clonotype. The chain is built from TRBV12-3 or TRBV12-4 and TRBJ2-5; tentative D call: TRBD2 (6 bases). This CDR3 is built from 14 residues. With 6 bases removed from V and 5 bases from J, the gap between germline ends came to 16 bases. The CDR3 reads CASSPPSGRETQYF. In DNA, the CDR3 is TGTGCCAGCAGCCCTCCTAGTGGGAGGGAGACCCAGTACTTC.

V and J are TRBV10-3 and TRBJ2-3; the D gene is possibly TRBD1 (5 bases). The tail of the sequence fits TRBJ1-5 better, so the J call may be wrong. Germline V gene data show CDR1 as ENHRY and CDR2 as SYGVKD. This CDR3 contains 14 residues. The CDR3 is CAIRLGGRDDTQHF. In nucleotides, the CDR3 is TGTGCCATCAGGTTGGGGGGGAGAGACGATACGCAGCATTTT.

V is TRBV20-1 and J is TRBJ1-2, with D possibly TRBD1 on 5 matching bases. The CDR3 totals 14 residues. The germline V and J ends were trimmed by 0 bases and 2 bases, with 10 bases remaining between them. CDR1 is DFQATT, CDR2 SNEGSKA, per germline (reference sequence). In DNA, the CDR3 is TGCAGTGCTAGAGACGGGGGAAGCAACTATGGCTACACCTTC. Protein sequence: CSARDGGSNYGYTF.

V is TRBV6-5 and J is TRBJ2-1; D unclear. CDR1 and CDR2 (germline): MNHEY, SVGAGI. Trimming removed 0 bases from V and 9 bases from J, with 15 bases in between. The CDR3 contains 15 residues. The CDR3 DNA is TGTGCCAGCAGTTACTCGTCACAAAGGGCTAGTGAGCAGTTCTTC. Protein product: CASSYSSQRASEQFF.

Comments on this clonotype: Since a much larger clone is just one base distant, this may be a read error. This rearrangement joins TRBV28 to TRBJ2-3, with 8 positions matching TRBD2. Germline V gene sequence: CDR1 MDHEN, CDR2 SYDVKM. The CDR3 is 14 residues long. CDR3: CASSYGRGTDAQYF. The CDR3 nucleotides read TGTGCCAGCAGTTACGGGAGGGGAACAGATGCGCAGTATTTT.

The chain joins TRBV12-3 or TRBV12-4 to TRBJ2-3; the D gene is possibly TRBD1 (6 bases). Trimming stripped 5 bases from V and 4 bases from J, with 16 bases between. The CDR3 spans 15 residues. The CDR3 loop reads CASSPNRVGADTQYF. The CDR3 DNA follows: TGTGCCAGCAGTCCCAACAGGGTTGGCGCAGATACGCAGTATTTT.

V gene TRBV14 combines with J gene TRBJ2-4, with D perhaps being TRBD1 or TRBD2 (5 bases each). Matching the DNA end better, TRBJ2-7 makes the J call doubtful. The CDR3 has 16 residues. Germline lookup yields CDR1 SGHDN and CDR2 FVKESK. The DNA of the CDR3 is TGTGCCAGCAGCCTTCCCGGGACCCTTGGTCGGTACGAGCAGTACTTC. The encoded protein is CASSLPGTLGRYEQYF.

The chain combines TRBV20-1 with TRBJ1-2, with D hard to call. The CDR3 is 12 amino acids. The germline V and J ends were trimmed by 6 bases and 3 bases, with 11 bases remaining between them. Germline CDR1 and CDR2: DFQATT and SNEGSKA (reference sequence). CDR3 nucleotide sequence: TGCAGTGCCAAAAAATCGGACTATGGCTACACCTTC. It codes for CSAKKSDYGYTF.

Ten or more counts support this clonotype. For the CDR3, the DNA is TGCAGTGCCCTACAGGATACGAACACTGAAGCTTTCTTT. Its protein is CSALQDTNTEAFF. The chain is built from TRBV20-1 and TRBJ1-1; a possible D gene is TRBD1 (5 bases). The CDR3 is 13 amino acids. With 6 bases removed from V and 1 base from J, the gap between germline ends came to 12 bases. Germline V gene sequence: CDR1 DFQATT, CDR2 SNEGSKA (reference sequence).

Points on this clonotype: The junction departs from germline at one end; a sequencing error may be responsible. The chain couples TRBV12-3 or TRBV12-4 to TRBJ1-2; D not certain. The CDR3 is 14 amino acids. The CDR3 bases are TGTGCCAGCAGCGTTGATCGGGTGGGCTATGGCTGCACCTTC. Its translation is CASSVDRVGYGCTF.

In its sample, this clonotype was seen many times. The chain uses TRBV12-3 or TRBV12-4 and TRBJ2-1, with TRBD2 identical over 13 bases. The CDR3 is 18 residues long. With V trimmed by 5 bases and J by 0 bases, 7 bases remained unmatched. The CDR3 spells CASSTGLAGPSSYNEQFF. The CDR3 DNA reads as TGTGCCAGCAGTACGGGACTAGCGGGACCGAGCTCCTACAATGAGCAGTTCTTC.

This clonotype was picked up a small number of times. Germline and junction disagree at one end, which may indicate a read error. This sequence joins TRBV5-1 and TRBJ2-1; 10 bases are shared with TRBD1. Germline loops: CDR1 SGHRS, CDR2 YFSETQ. This CDR3 comprises 16 residues. The CDR3 is CASSLGDRGSYNEQFF. The CDR3 coding sequence is TGCGCCAGCAGTTTGGGGGACAGGGGTAGTTACAATGAGCAGTTCTTC. Drawing the rest from reference TRBV5-1 and TRBJ2-1, the complete variable domain is KAGVTQTPRYLIKTRGQQVTLSCSPISGHRSVSWYQQTPGQGLQFLFEYFSETQRNKGNFPGRFSGRQFSNSRSEMNVSTLELGDSALYLCASSLGDRGSYNEQFFGPGTRLTVL.

This clonotype was observed a handful of times. This may come from a read error, since a much larger clone is one base off. This rearrangement joins TRBV11-2 to TRBJ2-5; 8 positions match TRBD2. The CDR3 extends over 17 amino acids. Per germline, CDR1 SGHAT and CDR2 FQNNGV. The V gene end was trimmed by 0 bases and the J gene end by 5 bases; junction bases not matched to a gene: 11. CDR3 sequence reads: CASSLDRRAGAWETQYF. CDR3 nucleotides: TGTGCCAGCAGCTTAGATCGCCGAGCGGGAGCCTGGGAGACCCAGTACTTC.

There are many counts of this clonotype. This chain's CDR3 is CSARVSGREGPPRSYNEQFF. CDR3 bases: TGCAGTGCTAGAGTAAGCGGGCGGGAGGGTCCCCCCCGCTCCTACAATGAGCAGTTCTTC. V is TRBV20-1 and J is TRBJ2-1, with 9 bases identical to TRBD2. The CDR3 sequence is 20 residues long. V trimming: 1 base; J trimming: 0 bases; junction bases outside the gene matches: 16. Germline CDR1 and CDR2: DFQATT and SNEGSKA (reference sequence).